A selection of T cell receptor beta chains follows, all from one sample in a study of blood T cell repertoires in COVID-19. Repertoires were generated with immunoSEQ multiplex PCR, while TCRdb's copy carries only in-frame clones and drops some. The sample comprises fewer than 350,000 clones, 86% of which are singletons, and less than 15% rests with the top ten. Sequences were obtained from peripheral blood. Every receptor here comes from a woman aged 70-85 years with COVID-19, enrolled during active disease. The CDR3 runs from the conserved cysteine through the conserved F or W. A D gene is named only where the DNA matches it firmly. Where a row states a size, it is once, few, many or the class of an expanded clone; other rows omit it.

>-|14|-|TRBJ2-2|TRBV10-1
TGCGCCAGCAGTGACCCAGGGAGGACCGGGGAGCTGTTTTTT
CASSDPGRTGELFF
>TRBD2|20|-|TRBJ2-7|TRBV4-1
TGCGCCAGCAGCCAATTTCGGGCTAGCGGGGGAGCCCCTGTCTCCTACGAGCAGTACTTC
CASSQFRASGGAPVSYEQYF
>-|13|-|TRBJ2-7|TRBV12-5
TGTGCTAGTGGCCTAGACAGTGCATACGAGCAGTACTTC
CASGLDSAYEQYF
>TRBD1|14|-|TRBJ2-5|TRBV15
TGTGCCACCAGCAGACACGACAGGGCAGAGACCCAGTACTTC
CATSRHDRAETQYF
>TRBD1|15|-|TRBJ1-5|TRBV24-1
TGTGCCACCAGTGACGCACAGGGGGCGAATCAGCCCCAGCATTTT
CATSDAQGANQPQHF
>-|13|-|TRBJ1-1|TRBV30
TGTGTCGGGTTCTCAGGGATGAACACTGAAGCTTTCTTT
CVGFSGMNTEAFF
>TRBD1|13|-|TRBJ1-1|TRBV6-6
TGTGCCAGCAGCACGACAGGGGAGGCTGAAGCTTTCTTT
CASSTTGEAEAFF
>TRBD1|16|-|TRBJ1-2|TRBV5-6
TGTGCCAGCAGCTGGGGGGGACAGGGAAAAAACTATGGCTACACCTTC
CASSWGGQGKNYGYTF
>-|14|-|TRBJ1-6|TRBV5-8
TGTGCCAGCAGCTTGGACAGACCTAATTCACCCCTCCACTTT
CASSLDRPNSPLHF
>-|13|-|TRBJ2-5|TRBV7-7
TGTGCCAGCAGCCTCCGGGGAGGAGAGACCCAGTACTTC
CASSLRGGETQYF
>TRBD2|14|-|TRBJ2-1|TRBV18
TGTGCCAGCTCACGCGCGGGGGGGCCGCGGGAGCAGTTCTTC
CASSRAGGPREQFF
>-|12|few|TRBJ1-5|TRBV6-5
TGTGCCACCACAGAATACAATCAGCCCCAGCATTTT
CATTEYNQPQHF
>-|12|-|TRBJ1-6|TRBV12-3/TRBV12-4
TGTGCCAGCAGTCTCTCCGGTTCACCCCTCCACTTT
CASSLSGSPLHF
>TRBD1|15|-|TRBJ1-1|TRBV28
TGTGCCAGCACCCCCCTGGACAGGGGGCAATCTGAAGCTTTCTTT
CASTPLDRGQSEAFF
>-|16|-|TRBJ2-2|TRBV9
TGTGCCAGCAGCGCGGATGCAGGGGCAGGGACCGGGGAGCTGTTTTTT
CASSADAGAGTGELFF
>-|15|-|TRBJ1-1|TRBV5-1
TGCGCCAGCAGCTTGGGTGTGGGAGGAGACACTGAAGCTTTCTTT
CASSLGVGGDTEAFF
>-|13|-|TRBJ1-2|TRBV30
TGTGCCTGGAAATCCCCGACAGTCGGTGGCTACACCTTC
CAWKSPTVGGYTF
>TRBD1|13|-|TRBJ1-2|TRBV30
TGTGCCTGGAGCCTCGCACAGGGGAATGGCTACACCTTC
CAWSLAQGNGYTF
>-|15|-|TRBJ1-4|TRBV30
TGTGCCTGGAGTTTTGACCGCGGGGTTGGGGAAAAACTGTTTTTT
CAWSFDRGVGEKLFF
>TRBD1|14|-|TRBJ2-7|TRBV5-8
TGTGCCAGCAGCTTCGGGACAGTGCTCTACGAGCAGTACTTC
CASSFGTVLYEQYF
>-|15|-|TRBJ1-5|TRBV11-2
TGTGCCAGCATGTACTACATCCATAGCAATCAGCCCCAGCATTTT
CASMYYIHSNQPQHF
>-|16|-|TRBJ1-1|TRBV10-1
TGCGCCAGCAGTGAGGGGGGGGATCTTGTAAACACTGAAGCTTTCTTT
CASSEGGDLVNTEAFF
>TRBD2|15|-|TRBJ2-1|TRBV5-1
TGCGCCAGCAGCTTGGCGGGGGGAAAGGACAATGAGCAGTTCTTC
CASSLAGGKDNEQFF
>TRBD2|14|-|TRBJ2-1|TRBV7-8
TGTGCCAGCAGCTTCGGGACTAGCGTTTATGAGCAGTTCTTC
CASSFGTSVYEQFF
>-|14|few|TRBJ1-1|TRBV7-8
TGTGCCAGCAGCTCAGACAGGAGAAACACTGAAGCTTTCTTT
CASSSDRRNTEAFF
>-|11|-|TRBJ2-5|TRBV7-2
TGTGCCAGCAGCCCTCAGGAGACCCAGTACTTC
CASSPQETQYF
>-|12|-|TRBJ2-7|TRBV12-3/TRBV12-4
TGTGCCAGCAGTTTAGGGGGCCCCGAGCAGTACTTC
CASSLGGPEQYF
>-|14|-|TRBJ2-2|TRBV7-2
TGTGCCAGCAGCAAGGCAGGGCGGACCGGGGAGCTGTTTTTT
CASSKAGRTGELFF
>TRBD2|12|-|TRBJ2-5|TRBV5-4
TGTGCCAGCAGCTTTTCTAGCGGGACCCAGTACTTC
CASSFSSGTQYF
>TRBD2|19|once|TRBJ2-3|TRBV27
TGTGCCAGCAGTATCCGCCTAGCGGGGGGCCCCATCGACACAGATACGCAGTATTTT
CASSIRLAGGPIDTDTQYF
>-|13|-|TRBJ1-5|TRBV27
TGTGCCAGCAGTTCAGGGTCCAATCAGCCCCAGCATTTT
CASSSGSNQPQHF
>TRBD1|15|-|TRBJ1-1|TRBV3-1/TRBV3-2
TGTGCCAGCAGCCTCATGCAGGGGGGCAGCACTGAAGCTTTCTTT
CASSLMQGGSTEAFF
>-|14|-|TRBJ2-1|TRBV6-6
TGTGCCTGTCGGGGGACTCCGCGGAACAATGAGCAGTTCTTC
CACRGTPRNNEQFF
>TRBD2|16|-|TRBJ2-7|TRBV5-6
TGTGCCAGCAGCTTGGGGCTAGCGGGGGGGCTCCACGAGCAGTACTTC
CASSLGLAGGLHEQYF
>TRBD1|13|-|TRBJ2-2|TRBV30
TGTGCCTTACAGGGGATAGGGACCGGGGAGCTGTTTTTT
CALQGIGTGELFF
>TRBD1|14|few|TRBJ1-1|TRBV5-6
TGTGCCAGCAGCTTTGGGACAGGGGACACTGAAGCTTTCTTT
CASSFGTGDTEAFF
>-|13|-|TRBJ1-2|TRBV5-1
TGCGCCAGCAGCTCGACAGGAGATTATGGCTACACCTTC
CASSSTGDYGYTF
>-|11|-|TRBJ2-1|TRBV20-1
TGCAGTGCAGAGTACTTAGATGAGCAGTTCTTC
CSAEYLDEQFF
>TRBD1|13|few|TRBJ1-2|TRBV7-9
TGTGCCAGCAGCTACCCCAGGGGGCATGGCTACACCTTC
CASSYPRGHGYTF
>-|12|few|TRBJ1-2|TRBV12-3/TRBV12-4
TGTGCCAGCAGTTTTATGAGCTATGGCTACACCTTC
CASSFMSYGYTF
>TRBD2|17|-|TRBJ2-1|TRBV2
TGTGCCAGCAGGGGAATGGGGACTAGCGGGGGGGCCAATGAGCAGTTCTTC
CASRGMGTSGGANEQFF
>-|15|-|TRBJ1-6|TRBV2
TGTGCCAGCAGCGAACGGGGGGCGCAAAATTCACCCCTCCACTTT
CASSERGAQNSPLHF
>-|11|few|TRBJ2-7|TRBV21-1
TGTGCCAGCAGCTCGCGACTCGAGCAGTACTTC
CASSSRLEQYF
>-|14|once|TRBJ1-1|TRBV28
TGTGCCAGCAGTTTTGACAGGAGATACACTGAAGCTTTCTTT
CASSFDRRYTEAFF
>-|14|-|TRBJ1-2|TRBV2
TGTGCCAGCAGTGAAGCGCGCGGAGGCTATGGCTACACCTTC
CASSEARGGYGYTF
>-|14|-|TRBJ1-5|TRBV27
TGTGCCAGCAGCCCAACAGGGTACAATCAGCCCCAGCATTTT
CASSPTGYNQPQHF